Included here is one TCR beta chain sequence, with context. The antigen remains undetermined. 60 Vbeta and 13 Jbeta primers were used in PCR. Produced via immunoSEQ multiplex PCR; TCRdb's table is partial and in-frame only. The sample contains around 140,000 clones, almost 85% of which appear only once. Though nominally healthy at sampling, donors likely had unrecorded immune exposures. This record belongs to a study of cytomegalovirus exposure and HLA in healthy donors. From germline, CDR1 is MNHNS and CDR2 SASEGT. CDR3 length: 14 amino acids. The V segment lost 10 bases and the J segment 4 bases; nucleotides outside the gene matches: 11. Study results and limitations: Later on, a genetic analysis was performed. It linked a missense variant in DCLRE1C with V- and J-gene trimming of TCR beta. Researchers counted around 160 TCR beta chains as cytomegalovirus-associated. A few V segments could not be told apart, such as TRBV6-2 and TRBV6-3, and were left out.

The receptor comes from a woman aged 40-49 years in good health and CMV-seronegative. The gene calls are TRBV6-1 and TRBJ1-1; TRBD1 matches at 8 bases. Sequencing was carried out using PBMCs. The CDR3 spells CATVQTGGSTEAFF. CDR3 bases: TGTGCCACCGTACAAACAGGGGGGAGCACTGAAGCTTTCTTT.